The next 20 T cell receptor beta chains were all read from a single sample in a study of monozygotic twins with inflammatory bowel disease. TCRdb re-called the 5' RACE reads, yielding one record per CDR3 amino acid sequence without DNA. The sample table sets out more than 300,000 distinct CDR3 sequences. Sequenced sample: blood. These receptor sequences come from a human donor with ulcerative colitis or Crohn's disease, or a healthy co-twin of an affected twin (not recorded which).

This chain links TRBV20-1 with TRBJ1-3; TCRdb returns TRBD1, unconfirmable since there is no DNA. Germline loops: CDR1 DFQATT, CDR2 SNEGSKA (reference sequence). There are 14 residues in the CDR3. CDR3 residues: CSARDRTSGNTIYF.

The V call is TRBV4-2, the J call TRBJ2-5; TCRdb selects TRBD1, and the lack of DNA leaves this call unchecked. The length of the CDR3 is 15 residues. Germline V gives CDR1 LGHNA, CDR2 YNFKEQ. The CDR3 region is CASSLLTGTAETQYF.

V is TRBV28 and J is TRBJ2-7. The length of the CDR3 is 15 residues. CDR1 is MDHEN, CDR2 SYDVKM, per germline. CDR3 in amino acids: CASSFSVGNSYEQYF.

The rearrangement uses TRBV19 and TRBJ2-1. In germline, CDR1 is LNHDA, CDR2 SQIVND (reference sequence). The CDR3 length is 15 residues. Here the CDR3 reads CASSIVPRLAHEQFF.

The genes are TRBV4-3 and TRBJ1-4. Germline loops: CDR1 LGHNA, CDR2 YSLEER. This CDR3 spans 14 amino acids. CDR3 region: CASSQAPEGEKLFF.

The chain links TRBV12-3 or TRBV12-4 to TRBJ2-3; TCRdb's D call of TRBD1 is untestable without DNA. This CDR3 has 17 amino acids. The CDR3 loop is CASHRAGQGGPRNTQYF.

This chain links TRBV20-1 with TRBJ1-5. The CDR3 is 14 residues long. Germline V gene data show CDR1 as DFQATT and CDR2 as SNEGSKA (reference sequence). This chain's CDR3 is CSASDREVDQPQHF.

The chain combines TRBV6-2 or TRBV6-3 with TRBJ2-1; there is no DNA to check the TCRdb D call of TRBD1. This CDR3 contains 21 residues. CDR1 MNHEY and CDR2 SVGEGT come from the germline V gene. CDR3 protein: CASSYHILKGSVGGRSNEQFF.

The gene calls are TRBV5-1 and TRBJ2-5; TCRdb calls TRBD1, which cannot be checked without DNA. The CDR3 totals 14 residues. Germline loops: CDR1 SGHRS, CDR2 YFSETQ. The CDR3 region is CASSQGQGSETQYF.

The rearrangement uses TRBV7-2 and TRBJ2-2; TCRdb gives TRBD2 as the D gene, but with no DNA this cannot be confirmed. Germline values: CDR1 SGHTA, CDR2 FQGNSA. This CDR3 is 17 amino acids long. The CDR3 reads CASSLYLAGGGTGELFF.

The chain is built from TRBV12-3 or TRBV12-4 and TRBJ2-7; TCRdb's assignment of TRBD2 cannot be checked, as there is no DNA. There are 13 residues in the CDR3. CDR3 loop: CASSRPAFPEQYF.

CDR3 amino acids: CASSVDHLPGELFF. The chain carries TRBV9 and TRBJ2-2. Germline lookup yields CDR1 SGDLS and CDR2 YYNGEE. The CDR3 runs to 14 residues.

This chain joins TRBV7-9 and TRBJ2-7; the D gene TCRdb calls, TRBD1, cannot be checked with no DNA. The germline V gene has CDR1 SEHNR and CDR2 FQNEAQ (reference sequence). CDR3 length: 14 amino acids. The CDR3 loop is CASSYTGVTYEQYF. Full variable domain (remainder filled in from reference TRBV7-9 and TRBJ2-7): DTGVSQNPRHKITKRGQNVTFRCDPISEHNRLYWYRQTLGQGPEFLTYFQNEAQLEKSRLLSDRFSAERPKGSFSTLEIQRTEQGDSAMYLCASSYTGVTYEQYFGPGTRLTVT.

The genes are TRBV3-1 and TRBJ2-7; absent DNA, TCRdb's TRBD2 call cannot be checked. CDR1 LGHDT and CDR2 YNNKEL come from the germline V gene (reference sequence). The CDR3 spans 15 residues. Here the CDR3 reads CASSQRGGTSYEQYF.

This chain connects TRBV4-3 to TRBJ2-7; with no DNA, the TCRdb D assignment of TRBD1 cannot be verified. The germline V gene has CDR1 LGHNA and CDR2 YSLEER. The CDR3 has 15 amino acids. CDR3 loop: CASSLDRGDSYEQYF.

This chain links TRBV7-2 with TRBJ2-6; TCRdb calls TRBD1, which cannot be checked without DNA. The CDR3 contains 16 residues. In germline, CDR1 is SGHTA, CDR2 FQGNSA. Here the CDR3 reads CASSSGQNSGANVLTF.

The rearrangement uses TRBV10-3 and TRBJ1-2; with no DNA, the TCRdb D assignment of TRBD1 cannot be verified. The CDR3 sequence is 16 residues long. Per the germline V gene, CDR1 is ENHRY and CDR2 is SYGVKD. CDR3 amino acids: CAISVSGGTYNYGYTF.

The gene calls are TRBV6-2 or TRBV6-3 and TRBJ2-5; there is no DNA to check the TCRdb D call of TRBD2. The germline gives CDR1 MNHEY, CDR2 SVGEGT. The CDR3 consists of 17 residues. The CDR3 protein is CASTSRTSGGPQETQYF.

The rearrangement links TRBV2 to TRBJ1-4. The germline CDR1 and CDR2 sequences are SNHLY and FYNNEI. This CDR3 has 13 residues. CDR3 protein: CASSRDLHEKLFF.

J is TRBJ2-5 and V is TRBV7-2. This CDR3 has 12 residues. Germline loops: CDR1 SGHTA, CDR2 FQGNSA. The CDR3 is CASSLGVETQYF.